The 13 T cell receptor beta chains below were found in one sample sequenced in a study of CD8+ T cells in alopecia areata. cDNA serving as the sequencing template came from extracted, reverse transcribed RNA. Only in-frame clones appear in the TCRdb table, and some are missing; sequencing was by immunoSEQ multiplex PCR. The table shows under 250,000 clones, with about 53% occurring only once. Specimen: CD4+ T cells sorted from blood, collected at week 0. Every receptor here comes from a human donor with alopecia areata.

The rearrangement joins TRBV7-9 to TRBJ2-5; TRBD2 aligns across 9 bases. V lost 1 base to trimming and J lost 5 bases; unmatched junction nucleotides: 5. The CDR3 loop spans 15 amino acids. In germline, CDR1 is SEHNR, CDR2 FQNEAQ (reference sequence). CDR3 region: CASSLGTSVIETQYF. CDR3 in DNA: TGTGCCAGCAGCTTAGGGACTAGCGTCATCGAGACCCAGTACTTC.

The V call is TRBV5-4, the J call TRBJ2-7, with 9 bases aligning to TRBD2. V gave up 0 bases and J gave up 7 bases; unmatched junction bases: 14. The germline CDR1 and CDR2 sequences are SGHNT and YYREEE (reference sequence). The CDR3 runs 17 residues. The CDR3 DNA reads as TGTGCCAGCAGCTTGGCTGTCGCGGGGGGGCCCACCGAGGAGCAGTACTTC. This codes for CASSLAVAGGPTEEQYF.

This clone was found many times. The rearrangement uses TRBV29-1 and TRBJ1-1; 9 bases align to TRBD1. Germline V gene sequence: CDR1 SQVTM, CDR2 ANQGSEA. J gave up 5 bases and V 6 bases, and 7 bases lay outside the gene matches. The CDR3 sequence is 13 residues long. The CDR3 bases are TGCAGCGTACGGACAGGGGTAGGGACTGAAGCTTTCTTT. Translation gives CSVRTGVGTEAFF.

The chain employs TRBV6-5 and TRBJ2-7; D is tentatively TRBD1 or TRBD2 (6 bases each). V shed 2 bases and J shed 2 bases, with 13 bases lying between them. Looked up from germline, CDR1 is MNHEY and CDR2 is SVGAGI. This CDR3 contains 15 residues. The DNA of the CDR3 is TGTGCCAGCAGTTACGAGTTACGGGGGCCCTACGAGCAGTACTTC. It yields the protein CASSYELRGPYEQYF.

The chain's CDR3 is CASSSTGVDGYTF. CDR3 coding DNA: TGTGCCAGCAGCTCGACAGGGGTTGATGGCTACACCTTC. The V call is TRBV7-3, the J call TRBJ1-2; 8 bases are shared with TRBD1. V dropped 4 bases and J dropped 6; count of bases not matched to a gene: 4. The CDR3 covers 13 residues. Germline-derived CDR1 and CDR2 are SGHTA and FQGTGA.

With regard to this clone: Other DNA sequences from this sample encode an identical CDR3 as well. This sequence joins TRBV6-5 and TRBJ1-2; a possible D gene is TRBD1 (5 bases). V lost 2 bases, J lost 8 bases, and 9 bases lay in between. The germline gives CDR1 MNHEY, CDR2 SVGAGI. CDR3 length equals 12 residues. In DNA, the CDR3 is TGTGCCAGCAGTTACGGGGGTTACGGCTACACCTTC. Its protein is CASSYGGYGYTF.

The CDR3 DNA reads as TGTGCCAGCAGCTTATCGGAATGGCGGGGGTTCGTTGAGCAGTTCTTC. This translates into CASSLSEWRGFVEQFF. The gene calls are TRBV7-6 and TRBJ2-1; 7 bases agree with TRBD2. The germline V gene has CDR1 SGHVS and CDR2 FNYEAQ. The CDR3 spans 16 residues. The ends lost 2 bases at V and 9 bases at J; junction bases unmatched: 13.

The rearrangement links TRBV6-5 to TRBJ1-2; 7 nucleotides line up with TRBD1. V shed 7 bases, J shed 4 bases, and the junction held 6 bases outside the gene matches. This CDR3 region has 13 residues. Germline CDR1 MNHEY, CDR2 SVGAGI. CDR3 DNA sequence: TGTGCCAGCAACTCACAGGGGAGCTATGGCTACACCTTC. Protein product: CASNSQGSYGYTF.

This clone was picked up a small number of times. The chain has TRBV5-4 and TRBJ2-5, with D maybe TRBD2 (6 bases). V shed 6 bases and J shed 2 bases, with 14 bases lying between them. CDR1 SGHNT and CDR2 YYREEE come from the germline V gene (reference sequence). There are 14 residues in the CDR3. The CDR3 nucleotides read TGTGCCAGCACCCTCGGAGGGTTTCAAGAGACCCAGTACTTC. It codes for CASTLGGFQETQYF.

V is TRBV5-1 and J is TRBJ1-2; maybe TRBD1 (6 bases). Trimming stripped 4 bases from V and 8 bases from J, with 18 bases between. Looked up from germline, CDR1 is SGHRS and CDR2 is YFSETQ. CDR3 size: 14 residues. The chain's CDR3 is CASSLMTGGDGYTF. CDR3 bases: TGCGCCAGCAGCCTGATGACAGGAGGGGACGGCTACACCTTC.

V and J are TRBV6-5 and TRBJ1-2; D is unclear. Trimming cost V 0 bases and J 8 bases, with 13 bases left between them. Germline loops: CDR1 MNHEY, CDR2 SVGAGI. The CDR3 sequence is 14 residues long. CDR3 loop: CASSYSQRRMGYTF. CDR3 sequence (DNA): TGTGCCAGCAGTTACTCCCAGCGGCGTATGGGCTACACCTTC.

On this clone itself: A single base separates this from a much larger clone, so it may be a read error. The chain links TRBV25-1 to TRBJ1-1; a weak D match, TRBD1 (5 bases). CDR3 length equals 13 residues. V lost 6 bases, J lost 1 base, and 9 bases lay in between. In germline, CDR1 is MGHDK, CDR2 SYGVNS. The CDR3 coding sequence is TGTGCCAGCAGCCTGACAGCGAACACTGAAGCTTTCTTT. It specifies CASSLTANTEAFF.

This clone was observed at least ten times. This sequence joins TRBV5-1 and TRBJ2-1, with D possibly matching TRBD2 (6 bases). Germline CDR1 is SGHRS and CDR2 is YFSETQ. V lost 4 bases to trimming and J lost 5 bases, with 16 bases between them. The CDR3 consists of 15 residues. The CDR3 nucleotides are TGCGCCAGCAGCCAGTGGGGGGAGAGGGACAATGAGCAGTTCTTC. Protein product: CASSQWGERDNEQFF.